This TCR beta chain was recorded in a study of T-cell reconstitution after alpha-beta-depleted transplantation in children. Unique molecular identifiers tagged the TCRbeta library. TCRdb ran MiXCR on the PCR reads and lists one entry per CDR3 protein. The data contain around 600,000 distinct CDR3 sequences, about 11% of them singletons. V was trimmed by 2 bases and J by 4 bases, leaving 16 bases between them. The germline V gene has CDR1 SGHRS and CDR2 YFSETQ. The CDR3 sequence is 16 residues long. The source of this sequence is a human donor who donated a stem cell graft to a child with acute myeloid leukemia. The genes are TRBV5-1 and TRBJ2-4, with D perhaps TRBD1 (6 bases). The sample here was PBMCs from the stem cell graft donor, taken from the stem cell graft. The CDR3: CASSFGVGRGKNIQYF. The CDR3, as DNA: TGCGCCAGCAGCTTCGGAGTGGGCAGGGGTAAAAACATTCAGTACTTC.